The sample holds many counts of the clone carrying this T cell receptor beta chain. Its target is not known. Construction of TCR beta libraries relied on iRepertoire HTBI primers and on Arm-PCR targeting CDR3 regions. Each CDR3 protein gets one entry after TCRdb re-called the multiplex PCR reads with MiXCR. Among 550,000 to 700,000 distinct CDR3 sequences listed, around 16% were seen once. This sample's time point: newly diagnosed GD, antithyroid drugs for less than 3 months. Generation of the TCR library employed RNA extracted from PBMCs. Patients met American Thyroid Association criteria for Graves' disease. The data derive from a study of regulatory T cells in long-lasting Graves disease. Overall study results and limits: Patients whose Graves' disease persisted exhibited lower TCR diversity than those newly diagnosed.

The CDR3 consists of 15 residues. The V and J ends lost 3 bases and 1 base, in that order; junction bases with no gene match: 4. From germline, CDR1 is LGHDT and CDR2 YNNKEL (reference sequence). The same data also contributed to another study, on T cells in Graves' hyperthyroidism and ophthalmopathy. That report notes: Hyperthyroidism in the patients, aged 18 to 65, was newly diagnosed and under 2 months in duration.

The sequenced sample was peripheral blood mononuclear cells (PBMCs), obtained at new diagnosis, from a patient treated with antithyroid drugs. The chain uses TRBV3-1 and TRBJ2-7; 9 bases are a match to TRBD2. The receptor was derived from a young man with Graves disease. Here the CDR3 DNA reads TGTGCCAGCAGCCAGACGACTAGCGGATCCTACGAGCAGTACTTC. This encodes CASSQTTSGSYEQYF.